The clone carrying this T cell receptor beta chain was recorded a few times. After constant-region reverse-primer amplification, full-length variable regions underwent semi-nested PCR with Nested Universal Primer A. TCRdb analysed the 5' RACE reads with MiXCR anew, one entry per CDR3 protein. The repertoire consists of tens of thousands of distinct CDR3 sequences, with 17% occurring once and the leading ten covering under 3%. Germline-derived CDR1 and CDR2 are SGDLS and YYNGEE. The V end lost 0 bases, the J end lost 13 bases, and 16 bases lay between the germline ends. The CDR3 loop spans 14 amino acids. Naive CD4+ cells had CD25+ Tregs removed.

This receptor was identified in a female donor with breast cancer. The specimen was naive CD4+ T cells sorted from blood. Subset defined: naive CD4+ T cells, CD4+CD45RA+CD25-. The chain joins TRBV9 to TRBJ2-2; tentatively, D is TRBD1 or TRBD2 (6 bases each). The CDR3 nucleotides are TGTGCCAGCAGCGTAGCTACAGGGAGGCTGGGGCTGTTTTTT. Translated: CASSVATGRLGLFF.